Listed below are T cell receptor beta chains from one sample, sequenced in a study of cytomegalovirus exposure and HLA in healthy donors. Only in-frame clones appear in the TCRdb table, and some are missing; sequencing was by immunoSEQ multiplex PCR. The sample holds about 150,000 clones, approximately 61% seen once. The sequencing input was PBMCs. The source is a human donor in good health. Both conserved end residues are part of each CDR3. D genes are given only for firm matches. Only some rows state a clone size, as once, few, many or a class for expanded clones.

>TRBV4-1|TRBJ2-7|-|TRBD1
CASSQGGQKPYEQYF
TGCGCCAGCAGCCAAGGGGGACAGAAACCTTACGAGCAGTACTTC
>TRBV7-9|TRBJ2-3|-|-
CAVRGGTDTQYF
TGTGCCGTGCGGGGAGGTACAGATACGCAGTATTTT
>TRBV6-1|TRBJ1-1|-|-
CASITPTGVGTEAFF
TGTGCCAGCATAACTCCGACGGGGGTCGGGACTGAAGCTTTCTTT
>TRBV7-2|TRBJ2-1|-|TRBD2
CASSLEAGLSNEQFF
TGTGCCAGCAGCTTAGAAGCGGGGCTGAGCAATGAGCAGTTCTTC
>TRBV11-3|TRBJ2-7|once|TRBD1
CASSLLGQGNYEQYF
TGTGCCAGCAGCTTACTGGGACAGGGTAATTACGAGCAGTACTTC
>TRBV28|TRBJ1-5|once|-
CASSFFHRTVEGGNQPQHF
TGTGCCAGCAGTTTCTTTCATCGCACGGTAGAAGGGGGCAATCAGCCCCAGCATTTT
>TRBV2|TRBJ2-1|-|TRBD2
CASHLGVAGNNEQFF
TGTGCCAGCCACCTTGGTGTAGCGGGTAACAATGAGCAGTTCTTC
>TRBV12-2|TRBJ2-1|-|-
CASRSFGGQDNEQFF
TGTGCAAGTCGCTCCTTCGGGGGACAGGACAATGAGCAGTTCTTC
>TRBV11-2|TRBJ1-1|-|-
CASSLDTIGSTEAFF
TGTGCCAGCAGCTTAGATACTATCGGGAGCACTGAAGCTTTCTTT
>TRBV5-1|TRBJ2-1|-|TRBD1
CASSLVDRGISEQFF
TGCGCCAGCAGCTTGGTGGACAGGGGGATTAGTGAGCAGTTCTTC
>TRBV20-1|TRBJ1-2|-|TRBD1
CRRQGEDGYTF
TGCAGAAGACAGGGAGAGGATGGCTACACCTTC